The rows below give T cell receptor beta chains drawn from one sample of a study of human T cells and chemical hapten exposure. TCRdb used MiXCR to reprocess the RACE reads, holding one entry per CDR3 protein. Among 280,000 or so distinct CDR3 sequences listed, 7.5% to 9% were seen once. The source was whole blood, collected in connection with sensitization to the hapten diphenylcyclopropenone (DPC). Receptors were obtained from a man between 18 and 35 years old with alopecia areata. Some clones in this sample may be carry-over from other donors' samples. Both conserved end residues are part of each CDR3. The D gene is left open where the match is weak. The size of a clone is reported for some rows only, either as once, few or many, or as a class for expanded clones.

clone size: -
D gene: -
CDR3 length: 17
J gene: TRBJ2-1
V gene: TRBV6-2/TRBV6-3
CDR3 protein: CASSPLRWPTLSNEQFF
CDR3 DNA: TGTGCCAGCAGCCCTCTCAGGTGGCCTACTTTGAGCAATGAGCAGTTCTTC

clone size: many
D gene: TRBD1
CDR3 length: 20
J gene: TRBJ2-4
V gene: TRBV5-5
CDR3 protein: CASSPPYRDRGPPAKNIQYF
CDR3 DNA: TGTGCCAGCAGCCCACCCTACCGGGACAGGGGGCCCCCAGCCAAAAACATTCAGTACTTC

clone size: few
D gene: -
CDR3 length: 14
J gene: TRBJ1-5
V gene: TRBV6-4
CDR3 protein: CASSDRPGVQPQHF
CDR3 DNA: TGTGCCAGCAGTGACCGTCCGGGGGTTCAGCCCCAGCATTTT

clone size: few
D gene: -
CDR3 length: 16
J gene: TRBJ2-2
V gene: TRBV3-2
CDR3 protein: CASSQDGAGGTGELFF
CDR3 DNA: TGTGCCAGCAGCCAAGATGGGGCAGGGGGCACCGGGGAGCTGTTTTTT

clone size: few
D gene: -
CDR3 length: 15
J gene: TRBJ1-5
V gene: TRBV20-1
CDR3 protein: CSARAAGGMNQPQHF
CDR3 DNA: TGCAGTGCTAGAGCAGCGGGGGGTATGAATCAGCCCCAGCATTTT

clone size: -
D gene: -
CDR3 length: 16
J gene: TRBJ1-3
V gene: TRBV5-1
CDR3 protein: CASSPGTDPSGNTIYF
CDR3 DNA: TGCGCCAGCAGCCCCGGCACAGACCCCTCTGGAAACACCATATATTTT

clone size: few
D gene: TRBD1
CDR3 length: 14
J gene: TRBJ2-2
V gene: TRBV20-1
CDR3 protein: CSARDRANTGELFF
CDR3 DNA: TGCAGTGCGAGGGACAGGGCGAACACCGGGGAGCTGTTTTTT

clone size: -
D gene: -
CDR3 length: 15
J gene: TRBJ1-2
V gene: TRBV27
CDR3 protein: CASSRQKYPNYGYTF
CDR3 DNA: TGTGCCAGCAGTAGACAGAAGTACCCTAACTATGGCTACACCTTC

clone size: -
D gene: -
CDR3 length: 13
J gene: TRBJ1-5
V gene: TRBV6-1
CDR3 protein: CASRVQAIQPQHF
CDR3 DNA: TGTGCCAGCAGGGTACAGGCAATCCAGCCCCAGCATTTT

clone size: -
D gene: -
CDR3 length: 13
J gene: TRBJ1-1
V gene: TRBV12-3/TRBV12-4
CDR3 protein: CASSYDSNTEAFF
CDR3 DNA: TGTGCCAGCAGTTACGACAGTAACACTGAAGCTTTCTTT

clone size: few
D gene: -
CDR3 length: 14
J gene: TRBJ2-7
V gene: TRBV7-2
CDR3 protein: CASSRRTVSYEQYF
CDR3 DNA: TGTGCCAGCAGCAGGAGGACGGTCTCCTACGAGCAGTACTTC

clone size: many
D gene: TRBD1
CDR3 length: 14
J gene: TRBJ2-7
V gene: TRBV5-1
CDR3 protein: CASSFRTGAYEQYF
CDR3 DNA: TGCGCCAGCAGCTTCAGGACAGGCGCCTACGAGCAGTACTTC

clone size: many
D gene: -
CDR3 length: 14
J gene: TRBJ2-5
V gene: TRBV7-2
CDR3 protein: CASSPDSNQETQYF
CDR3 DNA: TGTGCCAGCAGCCCCGATTCCAACCAAGAGACCCAGTACTTC

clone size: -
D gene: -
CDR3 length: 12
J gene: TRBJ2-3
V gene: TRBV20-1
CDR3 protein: CSAGTATDTQYF
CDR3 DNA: TGCAGTGCTGGAACGGCCACAGATACGCAGTATTTT

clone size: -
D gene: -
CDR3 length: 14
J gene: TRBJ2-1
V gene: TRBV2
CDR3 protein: CASTQFNSYNEQFF
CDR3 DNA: TGTGCCAGCACCCAATTCAACTCCTACAATGAGCAGTTCTTC

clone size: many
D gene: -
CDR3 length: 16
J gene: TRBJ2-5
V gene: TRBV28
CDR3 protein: CASSPAWGGLQETQYF
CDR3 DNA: TGTGCCAGCAGTCCGGCGTGGGGGGGGCTCCAAGAGACCCAGTACTTC

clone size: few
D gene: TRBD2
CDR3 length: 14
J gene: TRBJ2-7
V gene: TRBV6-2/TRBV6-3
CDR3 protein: CASSYQAGGYEQYF
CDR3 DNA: TGTGCCAGCAGTTACCAAGCGGGGGGCTACGAGCAGTACTTC

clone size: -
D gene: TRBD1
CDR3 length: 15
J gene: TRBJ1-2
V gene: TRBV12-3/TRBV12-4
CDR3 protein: CASSHGQVASYGYTF
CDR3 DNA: TGTGCCAGCAGCCACGGACAGGTCGCCTCCTATGGCTACACCTTC

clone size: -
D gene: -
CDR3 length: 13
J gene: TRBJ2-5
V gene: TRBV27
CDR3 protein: CASSSHFQETQYF
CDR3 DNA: TGTGCCAGCAGTTCCCACTTTCAAGAGACCCAGTACTTC

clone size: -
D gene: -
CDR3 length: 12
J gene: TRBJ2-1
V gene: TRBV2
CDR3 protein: CASSEPGNEQFF
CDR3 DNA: TGTGCCAGCAGTGAACCAGGGAATGAGCAGTTCTTC

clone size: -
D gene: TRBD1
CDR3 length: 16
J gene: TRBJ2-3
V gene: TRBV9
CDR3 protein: CASSSRDRASTDTQYF
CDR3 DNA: TGTGCCAGCAGCTCGCGGGACAGGGCTAGCACAGATACGCAGTATTTT

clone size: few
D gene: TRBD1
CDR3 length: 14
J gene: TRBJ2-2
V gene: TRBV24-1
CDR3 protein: CATGTGGNTGELFF
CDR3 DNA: TGTGCCACTGGGACAGGAGGTAACACCGGGGAGCTGTTTTTT